The next 18 T cell receptor beta chains were all read from a single sample in a study of cytomegalovirus exposure and HLA in healthy donors. Measured with immunoSEQ multiplex PCR; TCRdb has only the in-frame clones, and not every one. The sample records 130,000 or so clones, about 90% being singletons. Source material: PBMCs. The receptors were sampled from a man younger than 40 in good health and CMV-seronegative.

The CDR3 reads CASSILAGGEYGYTF. The CDR3 DNA is TGTGCCAGTAGTATACTGGCAGGGGGCGAGTATGGCTACACCTTC. The chain uses TRBV19 and TRBJ1-2; TRBD1 aligns across 8 bases. CDR1 is LNHDA and CDR2 is SQIVND in the germline V gene (reference sequence). This CDR3 region has 15 residues. Trimming at V came to 2 bases and at J to 5 bases, leaving 7 bases not matched to a gene.

This clone was observed once. The chain carries TRBV28 and TRBJ1-4; TRBD1 aligns across 12 bases. This CDR3 has 18 amino acids. The V and J ends lost 7 bases and 3 bases, in that order; junction bases with no gene match: 12. Germline V gene data show CDR1 as MDHEN and CDR2 as SYDVKM. The CDR3 DNA sequence: TGTGCCAGCATCTCATTTGAGGGACAGGGGGCAGCTAATGAAAAACTGTTTTTT. It specifies CASISFEGQGAANEKLFF.

In this sample, this clone turned up a few times. J is TRBJ1-2 and V is TRBV5-4; 7 bases agree with TRBD1. There are 15 residues in the CDR3. Trimming removed 0 bases from V and 6 bases from J; junction bases left unmatched: 8. Germline-derived CDR1 and CDR2 are SGHNT and YYREEE (reference sequence). The CDR3 sequence: CASSLGGTQGHGYTF. The CDR3 region has the DNA TGTGCCAGCAGCTTGGGGGGTACACAGGGGCATGGCTACACCTTC.

The V call is TRBV10-1, the J call TRBJ1-2; tentative D call: TRBD1 (5 bases). Trimming left V 2 bases short and J 0 bases short, with 7 bases between. The CDR3 is made up of 14 amino acids. Germline V gene data show CDR1 as WNHNN and CDR2 as SYGVQD (reference sequence). The CDR3 DNA follows: TGCGCCAGCAGTGAGGACAGAACTAACTATGGCTACACCTTC. Amino acids: CASSEDRTNYGYTF.

This clone was observed once. J is TRBJ2-7 and V is TRBV4-3; 9 positions match TRBD1. J lost 5 bases, V lost 3 bases, and 8 bases had no gene match. Germline V lookup: CDR1 LGHNA, CDR2 YSLEER. CDR3 length: 15 amino acids. The CDR3 reads CASSQGTGIGNEQYF. The CDR3, as DNA: TGCGCCAGCAGCCAGGGGACAGGGATTGGGAACGAGCAGTACTTC.

The chain is built from TRBV7-2 and TRBJ1-1, with a tentative D call TRBD1 (5 bases). The CDR3 extends over 15 amino acids. V dropped 7 bases and J dropped 4 bases, with 19 bases sitting between them. The germline gives CDR1 SGHTA, CDR2 FQGNSA. For the CDR3, the DNA is TGTGCCAGCACCCTGAGGAGGGGTCGAGCCACTGAAGCTTTCTTT. This codes for CASTLRRGRATEAFF.

CDR3 coding DNA: TGTGCCAGCAGCTGGGACAGGGAGAACCACTACACCTTC. It yields the protein CASSWDRENHYTF. The chain links TRBV5-4 to TRBJ1-2; the match to TRBD1 covers 9 bases. V lost 3 bases and J lost 10; bases outside the gene matches: 7. The CDR3 sequence is 13 residues long. CDR1 is SGHNT, CDR2 YYREEE, per germline (reference sequence).

The chain links TRBV18 to TRBJ2-3; D is undetermined. Germline V CDR1 and CDR2: KGHSH, LQKENI. The CDR3 contains 16 residues. V was clipped by 0 bases and J by 2 bases, with 12 bases between them. CDR3 nucleotides: TGTGCCAGCTCACCACCTCCAGAACAGTACACAGATACGCAGTATTTT. This gives the protein CASSPPPEQYTDTQYF.

The V and J genes are TRBV6-1 and TRBJ2-5; a possible D gene is TRBD1 (6 bases). The germline CDR1 and CDR2 sequences are MNHNS and SASEGT. Trimming took off 3 bases at V and 4 bases at J, with 18 bases between the two ends. The length of the CDR3 is 16 residues. This CDR3 is CASSEIGVTGSETQYF. CDR3 DNA sequence: TGTGCCAGCAGTGAGATTGGGGTAACAGGGTCAGAGACCCAGTACTTC.

V usage is TRBV10-3 and J usage is TRBJ2-3; D possibly corresponds to TRBD2 (6 bases). This CDR3 contains 13 residues. Per germline, CDR1 ENHRY and CDR2 SYGVKD. Trimming left V 6 bases short and J 6 bases short, with 13 bases between. The CDR3 nucleotides are TGTGCCATCAGGGGAGGAGAAAGGGATACGCAGTATTTT. Translation: CAIRGGERDTQYF.

This clone came up a few times. J is TRBJ1-2 and V is TRBV28; D is uncertain. CDR1 and CDR2 from the germline V gene are MDHEN and SYDVKM. The CDR3 runs to 12 residues. With 4 bases removed from V and 3 bases from J, the gap between germline ends came to 6 bases. CDR3 sequence reads: CASSSQDYGYTF. The DNA of the CDR3 is TGTGCCAGCAGTTCCCAGGACTATGGCTACACCTTC.

This sequence joins TRBV2 and TRBJ1-4; 7 positions agree with TRBD1. The CDR3 is 15 residues long. V lost 6 bases and J lost 3; bases outside the gene matches: 7. Germline V gene sequence: CDR1 SNHLY, CDR2 FYNNEI. The CDR3 nucleotides are TGTGCCAGCAGCCTCGACAGGGTTGCTAATGAAAAACTGTTTTTT. Protein sequence: CASSLDRVANEKLFF.

The chain is built from TRBV5-1 and TRBJ2-7, with D uncertain. Germline CDR1 reads SGHRS; CDR2 reads YFSETQ. CDR3 length: 14 amino acids. The V end lost 0 bases, the J end lost 3 bases, and 10 bases lay between the germline ends. CDR3 nucleotides: TGCGCCAGCAGCTTGGACAGTTCCCTCTACGAGCAGTACTTC. Residues: CASSLDSSLYEQYF.

This clone was detected only once. V is TRBV5-1 and J is TRBJ2-3, with 9 bases lining up with TRBD1. The CDR3 has 15 residues. V shed 2 bases and J 5 bases; nucleotides not matched to a gene: 6. The germline V gene has CDR1 SGHRS and CDR2 YFSETQ. The CDR3 DNA is TGCGCCAGCAGCTTATGGGGACAGGGAGAAGATACGCAGTATTTT. Translation gives CASSLWGQGEDTQYF.

The chain is built from TRBV28 and TRBJ1-6, with 8 bases lining up with TRBD1. V shed 8 bases, J shed 7 bases, and the junction held 7 bases outside the gene matches. This CDR3 comprises 14 residues. Germline-derived CDR1 and CDR2 are MDHEN and SYDVKM. The CDR3 loop reads CASLRTGKNSPLHF. The CDR3 nucleotides are TGTGCCAGCCTTCGGACAGGGAAGAATTCACCCCTCCACTTT.

This clone was seen a handful of times. This rearrangement joins TRBV5-1 to TRBJ1-6; 10 bases are shared with TRBD1. After removal of 3 bases from V and 9 bases from J, the junction contained 9 bases not matched to a gene. The CDR3 length is 16 residues. Germline CDR1 SGHRS, CDR2 YFSETQ. The CDR3 sequence is CASSSPGQGTGSPLHF. As DNA, the CDR3 is TGCGCCAGCAGCTCACCGGGACAGGGGACGGGTTCACCCCTCCACTTT.

The gene calls are TRBV7-8 and TRBJ1-3; D might be TRBD1 (6 bases). This CDR3 is built from 14 residues. Between the trimmed V and J ends, which lost 8 bases and 2 bases, there was a span of 13 bases. CDR1 is SGHVS and CDR2 is FQNEAQ in the germline V gene. CDR3 residues: CASVQGLTGNTIYF. Written as DNA, the CDR3 is TGTGCCAGCGTACAGGGCCTCACTGGAAACACCATATATTTT.

This sequence joins TRBV5-4 and TRBJ1-5; D is ambiguous. V lost 0 bases, J lost 4 bases, and 5 bases lay in between. CDR1 and CDR2 from the germline V gene are SGHNT and YYREEE (reference sequence). The CDR3 covers 13 residues. The CDR3 region is CASSLDPNQPQHF. The CDR3 DNA follows: TGTGCCAGCAGCTTGGATCCTAATCAGCCCCAGCATTTT. The whole variable domain, filled in from reference TRBV5-4 and TRBJ1-5, reads ETGVTQSPTHLIKTRGQQVTLRCSSQSGHNTVSWYQQALGQGPQFIFQYYREEENGRGNFPPRFSGLQFPNYSSELNVNALELDDSALYLCASSLDPNQPQHFGDGTRLSIL.